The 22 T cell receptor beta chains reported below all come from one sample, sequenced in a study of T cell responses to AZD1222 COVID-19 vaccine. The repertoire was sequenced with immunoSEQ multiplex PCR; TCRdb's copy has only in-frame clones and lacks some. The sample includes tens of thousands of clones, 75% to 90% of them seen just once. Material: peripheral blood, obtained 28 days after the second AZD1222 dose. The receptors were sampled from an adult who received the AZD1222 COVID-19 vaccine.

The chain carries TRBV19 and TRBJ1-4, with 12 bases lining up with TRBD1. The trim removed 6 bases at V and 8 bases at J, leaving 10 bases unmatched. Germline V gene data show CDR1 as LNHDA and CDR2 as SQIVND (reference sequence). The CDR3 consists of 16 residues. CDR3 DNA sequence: TGTGCCAGTAGCGCCTTCAGGGGACAGGGGGCGGAAAAACTGTTTTTT. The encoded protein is CASSAFRGQGAEKLFF.

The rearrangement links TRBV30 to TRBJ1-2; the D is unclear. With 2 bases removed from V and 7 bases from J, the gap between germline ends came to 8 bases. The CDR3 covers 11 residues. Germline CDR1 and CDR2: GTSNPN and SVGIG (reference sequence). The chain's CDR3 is CAWSHGLGYTF. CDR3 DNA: TGTGCCTGGAGTCATGGACTTGGCTACACCTTC.

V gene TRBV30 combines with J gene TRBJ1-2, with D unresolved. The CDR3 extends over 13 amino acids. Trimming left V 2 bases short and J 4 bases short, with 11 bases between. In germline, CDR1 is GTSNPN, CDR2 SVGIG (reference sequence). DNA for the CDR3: TGTGCCTGGAGTCGGACCCTCGGCTATGGCTACACCTTC. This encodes CAWSRTLGYGYTF.

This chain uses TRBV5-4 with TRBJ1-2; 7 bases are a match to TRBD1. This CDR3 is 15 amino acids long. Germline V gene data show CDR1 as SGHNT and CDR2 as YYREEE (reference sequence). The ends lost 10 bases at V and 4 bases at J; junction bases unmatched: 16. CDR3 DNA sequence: TGTGCCGGCTCGCACAGGGGCTTGAAATTCTATGGCTACACCTTC. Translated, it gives CAGSHRGLKFYGYTF.

The DNA of the CDR3 is TGTGCCAGCAGGTCTACAGGGGGCGGTTCACCCCTCCACTTT. Its translation: CASRSTGGGSPLHF. V gene TRBV6-5 combines with J gene TRBJ1-6; 9 nucleotides agree with TRBD1. Germline V gene lookup returns CDR1 MNHEY and CDR2 SVGAGI. The length of the CDR3 is 14 residues. V dropped 6 bases and J dropped 9; count of bases not matched to a gene: 6.

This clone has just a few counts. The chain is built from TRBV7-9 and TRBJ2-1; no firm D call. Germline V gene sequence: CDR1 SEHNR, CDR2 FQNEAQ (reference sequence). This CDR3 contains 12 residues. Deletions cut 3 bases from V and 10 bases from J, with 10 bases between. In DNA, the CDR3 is TGTGCCAGCAGCTTTATACAAGGGGAGCAGTTCTTC. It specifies CASSFIQGEQFF.

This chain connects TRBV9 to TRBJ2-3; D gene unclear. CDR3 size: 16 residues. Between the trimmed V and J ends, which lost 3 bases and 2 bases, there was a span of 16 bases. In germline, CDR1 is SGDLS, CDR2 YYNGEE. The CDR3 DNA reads TGTGCCAGCAGCGGAAGCCGCCAGCCCTACACAGATACGCAGTATTTT. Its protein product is CASSGSRQPYTDTQYF.

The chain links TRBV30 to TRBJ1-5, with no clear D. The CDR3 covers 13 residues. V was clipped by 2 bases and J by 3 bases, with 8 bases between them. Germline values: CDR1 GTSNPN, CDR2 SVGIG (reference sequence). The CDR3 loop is CAWSRQDNQPQHF. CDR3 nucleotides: TGTGCCTGGAGTAGGCAGGACAATCAGCCCCAGCATTTT. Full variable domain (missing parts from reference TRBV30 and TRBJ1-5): SQTIHQWPATLVQPVGSPLSLECTVEGTSNPNLYWYRQAAGRGLQLLFYSVGIGQISSEVPQNLSASRPQDRQFILSSKKLLLSDSGFYLCAWSRQDNQPQHFGDGTRLSIL.

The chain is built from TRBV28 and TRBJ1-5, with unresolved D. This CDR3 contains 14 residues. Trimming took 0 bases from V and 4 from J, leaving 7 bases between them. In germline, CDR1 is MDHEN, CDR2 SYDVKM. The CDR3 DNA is TGTGCCAGCAGTTTATGGGGGTCTAATCAGCCCCAGCATTTT. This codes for CASSLWGSNQPQHF.

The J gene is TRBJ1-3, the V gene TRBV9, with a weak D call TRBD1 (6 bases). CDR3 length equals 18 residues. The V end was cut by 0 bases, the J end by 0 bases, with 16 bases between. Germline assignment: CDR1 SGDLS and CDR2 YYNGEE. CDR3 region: CASSVGTRGSLSGNTIYF. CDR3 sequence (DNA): TGTGCCAGCAGCGTAGGAACCAGGGGTTCCCTCTCTGGAAACACCATATATTTT.

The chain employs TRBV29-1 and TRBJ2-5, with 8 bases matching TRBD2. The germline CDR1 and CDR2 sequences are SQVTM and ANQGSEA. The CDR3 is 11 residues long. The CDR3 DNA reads TGCACCACGGGAGGGGAAGAGACCCAGTACTTC. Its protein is CTTGGEETQYF.

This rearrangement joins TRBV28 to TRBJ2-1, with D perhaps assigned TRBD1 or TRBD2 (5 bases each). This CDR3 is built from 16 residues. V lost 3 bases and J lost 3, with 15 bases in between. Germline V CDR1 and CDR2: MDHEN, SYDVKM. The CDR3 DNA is TGTGCCAGCAGTTTTTCTACCGGGACCGACTACAATGAGCAGTTCTTC. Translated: CASSFSTGTDYNEQFF.

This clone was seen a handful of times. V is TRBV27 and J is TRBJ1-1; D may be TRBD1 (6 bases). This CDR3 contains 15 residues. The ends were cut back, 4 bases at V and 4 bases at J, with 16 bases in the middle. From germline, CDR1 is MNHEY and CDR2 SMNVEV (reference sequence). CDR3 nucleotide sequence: TGTGCCAGCAGTTCTCTTAATACAGGGAGCACTGAAGCTTTCTTT. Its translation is CASSSLNTGSTEAFF.

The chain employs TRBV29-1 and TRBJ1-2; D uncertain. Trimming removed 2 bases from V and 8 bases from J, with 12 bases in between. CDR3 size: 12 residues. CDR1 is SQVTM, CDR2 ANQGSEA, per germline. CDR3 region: CSVESLLWGYTF. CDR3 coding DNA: TGCAGCGTTGAAAGTCTCCTCTGGGGCTACACCTTC.

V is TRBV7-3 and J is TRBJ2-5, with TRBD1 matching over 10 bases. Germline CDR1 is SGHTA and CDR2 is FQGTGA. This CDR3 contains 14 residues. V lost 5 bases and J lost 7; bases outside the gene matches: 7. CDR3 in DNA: TGTGCCAGCAGCCAAGACAGGGGGCGAGGGACCCAGTACTTC. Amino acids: CASSQDRGRGTQYF.

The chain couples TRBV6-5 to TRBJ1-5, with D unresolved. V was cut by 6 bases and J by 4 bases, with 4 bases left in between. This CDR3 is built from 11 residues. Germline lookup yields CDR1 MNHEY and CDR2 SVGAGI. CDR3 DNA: TGTGCCAGCAGGGAGAATCAGCCCCAGCATTTT. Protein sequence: CASRENQPQHF.

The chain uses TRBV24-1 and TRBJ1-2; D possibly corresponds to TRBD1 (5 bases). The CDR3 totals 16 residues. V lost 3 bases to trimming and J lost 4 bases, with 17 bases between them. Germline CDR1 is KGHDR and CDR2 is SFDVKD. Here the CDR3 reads CATSDPGPGGTYGYTF. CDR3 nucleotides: TGTGCCACCAGTGATCCCGGACCCGGGGGGACCTATGGCTACACCTTC.

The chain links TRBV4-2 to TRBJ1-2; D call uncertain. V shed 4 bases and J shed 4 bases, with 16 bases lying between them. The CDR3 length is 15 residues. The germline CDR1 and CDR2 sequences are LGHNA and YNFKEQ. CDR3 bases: TGTGCCAGCAGCCCGATTGTGCAGATTCCCTATGGCTACACCTTC. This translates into CASSPIVQIPYGYTF.

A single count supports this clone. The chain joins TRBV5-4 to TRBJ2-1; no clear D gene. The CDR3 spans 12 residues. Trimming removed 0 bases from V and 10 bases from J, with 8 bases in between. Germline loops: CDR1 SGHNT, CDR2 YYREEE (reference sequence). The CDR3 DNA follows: TGTGCCAGCAGCTTGGTTCAGAGGGAGCAGTTCTTC. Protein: CASSLVQREQFF.

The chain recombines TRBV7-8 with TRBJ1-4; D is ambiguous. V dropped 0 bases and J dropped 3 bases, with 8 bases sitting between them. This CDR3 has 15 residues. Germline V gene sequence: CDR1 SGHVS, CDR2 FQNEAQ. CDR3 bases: TGTGCCAGCAGCTTAGCTGTAGGGCCTAATGAAAAACTGTTTTTT. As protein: CASSLAVGPNEKLFF.

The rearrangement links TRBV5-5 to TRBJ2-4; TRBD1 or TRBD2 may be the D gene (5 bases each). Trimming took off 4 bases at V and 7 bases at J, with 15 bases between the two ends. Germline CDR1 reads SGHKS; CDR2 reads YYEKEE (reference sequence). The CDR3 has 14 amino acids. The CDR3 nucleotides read TGTGCCAGCAGCCTAGACCTGGGGACGAACATTCAGTACTTC. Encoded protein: CASSLDLGTNIQYF.

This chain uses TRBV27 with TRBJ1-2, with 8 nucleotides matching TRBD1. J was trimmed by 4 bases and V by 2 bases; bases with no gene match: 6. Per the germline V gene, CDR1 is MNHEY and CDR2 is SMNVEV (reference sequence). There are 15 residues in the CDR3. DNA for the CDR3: TGTGCCAGCAGTTTAAGGCCAGGGGGCGTCTATGGCTACACCTTC. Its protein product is CASSLRPGGVYGYTF.